Listed here are 25 T cell receptor beta chains from one sample, sequenced in a study of shared clonotypes between healthy human individuals. CD8 cells regarded as naive lacked CD45RO, were positively chosen for CCR7, and omitted terminally differentiated effector memory CD45RA+ cells. Profiled with immunoSEQ multiplex PCR; TCRdb holds only in-frame clones, not every one. Of about 2 million clones listed, roughly 95% are singletons. The specimen was naive CD8+ T cells sorted from blood. Source of these receptors: a man aged 18 to 35 in good health.

V gene TRBV28 combines with J gene TRBJ2-7; D might be TRBD2 (6 bases). The CDR3 runs to 14 residues. V lost 2 bases, J lost 7 bases, and 15 bases lay in between. Germline CDR1 and CDR2: MDHEN and SYDVKM. The CDR3 loop is CASSLGGSPGEQYF. CDR3 coding DNA: TGTGCCAGCAGTTTAGGGGGGTCCCCCGGGGAGCAGTACTTC.

J is TRBJ1-4 and V is TRBV19; D ambiguous. From germline, CDR1 is LNHDA and CDR2 SQIVND (reference sequence). This CDR3 has 13 residues. The germline V and J ends were trimmed by 9 bases and 5 bases, with 13 bases remaining between them. CDR3 loop: CASQQRSNEKLFF. Written as DNA, the CDR3 is TGTGCCAGCCAACAACGGTCGAATGAAAAACTGTTTTTT.

The CDR3 coding sequence is TGTGCCACCAGCAGCGACCGGGACTCTCCCTACGAGCAGTACTTC. This codes for CATSSDRDSPYEQYF. V is TRBV15 and J is TRBJ2-7; a weak D match, TRBD2 (6 bases). Trimming removed 3 bases at V and 2 bases at J, with 14 bases between. The CDR3 sequence is 15 residues long. Germline CDR1 and CDR2: LNHNV and YYDKDF (reference sequence).

This chain uses TRBV27 with TRBJ2-3; D gene ambiguous. The germline V and J ends were trimmed by 3 bases and 3 bases, with 7 bases remaining between them. CDR1 is MNHEY, CDR2 SMNVEV, per germline (reference sequence). The CDR3 is 13 amino acids. CDR3 sequence (DNA): TGTGCCAGCAGTTTTAGTGTGACAGATACGCAGTATTTT. It is translated as CASSFSVTDTQYF.

The chain joins TRBV27 to TRBJ1-5; D is unclear. V lost 8 bases, J lost 1 base, and 12 bases lay in between. Germline CDR1 MNHEY, CDR2 SMNVEV (reference sequence). The CDR3 is made up of 14 amino acids. For the CDR3, the DNA is TGTGCCAGCTCTATGGGGTTGAGCAATCAGCCCCAGCATTTT. It yields the protein CASSMGLSNQPQHF.

The rearrangement joins TRBV5-1 to TRBJ2-1; 10 nucleotides align to TRBD2. Unmatched junction bases numbered 12, after V lost 6 bases and J lost 0 bases. Germline-derived CDR1 and CDR2 are SGHRS and YFSETQ. The CDR3 length is 18 residues. CDR3 sequence (DNA): TGCGCCAGCACCTCGGGGACTAGCGTCGACAGCTCCTACAATGAGCAGTTCTTC. Amino acids: CASTSGTSVDSSYNEQFF.

V usage is TRBV7-9 and J usage is TRBJ2-3; no clear D. Germline CDR1 and CDR2: SEHNR and FQNEAQ (reference sequence). This CDR3 spans 15 amino acids. V lost 6 bases and J lost 0, with 13 bases in between. CDR3 coding DNA: TGTGCCAGCAGGGAAGGGATACTGAGCACAGATACGCAGTATTTT. This translates into CASREGILSTDTQYF.

For this clone: Additional DNA sequences in this sample encode the identical CDR3. The rearrangement links TRBV30 to TRBJ2-7; a possible D gene is TRBD1 (5 bases). Trimming stripped 2 bases from V and 3 bases from J, with 8 bases between. CDR3 length equals 12 residues. CDR1 is GTSNPN, CDR2 SVGIG, per germline (reference sequence). This CDR3 reads CAWSSDSYEQYF. CDR3 bases: TGTGCCTGGAGTTCTGACAGCTACGAGCAGTACTTC.

The rearrangement joins TRBV9 to TRBJ2-7; the D is unclear. The CDR3 consists of 14 residues. The V end was cut by 0 bases, the J end by 2 bases, with 9 bases between. Germline V gene data show CDR1 as SGDLS and CDR2 as YYNGEE. The CDR3 sequence: CASSVEGVPYEQYF. CDR3 nucleotides: TGTGCCAGCAGCGTAGAGGGCGTCCCCTACGAGCAGTACTTC.

The chain's CDR3 is CASSQVLGAGEKLFF. The CDR3 nucleotides are TGTGCCAGCAGCCAAGTGCTGGGAGCAGGAGAAAAACTGTTTTTT. V and J are TRBV14 and TRBJ1-4; D ambiguous. The CDR3 loop spans 15 amino acids. Trimming took 1 base from V and 8 from J, leaving 14 bases between them. Germline V gives CDR1 SGHDN, CDR2 FVKESK.

The chain links TRBV6-6 to TRBJ2-2, with D unresolved. Trimming removed 8 bases from V and 7 bases from J, with 5 bases in between. Germline V CDR1 and CDR2: MNHNY, SVGAGI (reference sequence). The CDR3 is made up of 10 amino acids. As DNA, the CDR3 is TGTGCCAGCTACGGCGGGGAGCTGTTTTTT. As protein: CASYGGELFF.

This clone was observed a single time. This chain joins TRBV14 and TRBJ2-3; TRBD1 is a possible D gene (6 bases). This CDR3 region has 16 residues. V dropped 1 base and J dropped 0 bases, with 11 bases sitting between them. CDR1 SGHDN and CDR2 FVKESK come from the germline V gene. In DNA form, the CDR3 reads TGTGCCAGCAGCCAAGCTGGGGACATCAGCACAGATACGCAGTATTTT. Its translation: CASSQAGDISTDTQYF.

The CDR3 DNA sequence: TGCAGCGTTGAAGCCCCCTACGGGCCCTACAATGAGCAGTTCTTC. Translation gives CSVEAPYGPYNEQFF. The chain carries TRBV29-1 and TRBJ2-1; no clear D gene. The V end lost 1 base, the J end lost 2 bases, and 12 bases lay between the germline ends. Germline V lookup: CDR1 SQVTM, CDR2 ANQGSEA. CDR3 length equals 15 residues.

CDR3 bases: TGCAGCGTTGTCAGGGGACTAAATGAAAAACTGTTTTTT. Translated, it gives CSVVRGLNEKLFF. V usage is TRBV29-1 and J usage is TRBJ1-4; D is perhaps TRBD1 (6 bases). V was clipped by 4 bases and J by 5 bases, with 11 bases between them. CDR1 is SQVTM and CDR2 is ANQGSEA in the germline V gene. The CDR3 consists of 13 residues.

CDR3 coding DNA: TGTGCCAGCAGCTTACAGAGGAACGAGCAGTACTTC. Amino acid sequence: CASSLQRNEQYF. V is TRBV7-8 and J is TRBJ2-7; D not certain. The CDR3 contains 12 residues. Germline V gene data show CDR1 as SGHVS and CDR2 as FQNEAQ. V was pared by 2 bases and J by 5 bases, with 7 bases between.

This chain connects TRBV5-6 to TRBJ1-1, with 7 positions matching TRBD1. The junction had 12 bases not matched to a gene; V was cut back by 0 bases and J by 7 bases. The V gene's germline CDR1 is SGHDT and CDR2 YYEEEE. CDR3 size: 16 residues. For the CDR3, the DNA is TGTGCCAGCAGCTTGGCCGGGACAGTCGGAGCCCATGAAGCTTTCTTT. This encodes CASSLAGTVGAHEAFF.

On this clone itself: Other DNA sequences in this specimen translate into the identical CDR3. This chain uses TRBV11-2 with TRBJ2-7, with D tentatively TRBD1 (6 bases). The CDR3 runs 13 residues. Trimming stripped 1 base from V and 4 bases from J, with 8 bases between. Germline values: CDR1 SGHAT, CDR2 FQNNGV. DNA for the CDR3: TGTGCCAGCAGCTTAGGGACAGCTTACGAGCAGTACTTC. It yields the protein CASSLGTAYEQYF.

This chain connects TRBV11-2 to TRBJ2-7; D gene uncertain. Germline CDR1 reads SGHAT; CDR2 reads FQNNGV. The CDR3 spans 13 residues. V was pared by 4 bases and J by 0 bases, with 7 bases between. The CDR3 DNA reads as TGTGCCAGCAGCTCCTCGAGCTCCTACGAGCAGTACTTC. Amino acids: CASSSSSSYEQYF.

The chain carries TRBV14 and TRBJ2-3, with 9 nucleotides matching TRBD1. Germline lookup yields CDR1 SGHDN and CDR2 FVKESK. The trim removed 4 bases at V and 2 bases at J, leaving 4 bases unmatched. This CDR3 comprises 15 residues. CDR3 bases: TGTGCCAGCAGCCGGGGACAGGGTCCCACAGATACGCAGTATTTT. Translated, it gives CASSRGQGPTDTQYF. Drawing the rest from reference TRBV14 and TRBJ2-3, the complete variable domain is EAGVTQFPSHSVIEKGQTVTLRCDPISGHDNLYWYRRVMGKEIKFLLHFVKESKQDESGMPNNRFLAERTGGTYSTLKVQPAELEDSGVYFCASSRGQGPTDTQYFGPGTRLTVL.

The rearrangement joins TRBV28 to TRBJ2-5; possibly TRBD1 for D (6 bases). The CDR3 runs to 14 residues. Germline assignment: CDR1 MDHEN and CDR2 SYDVKM. Trimming took off 3 bases at V and 5 bases at J, with 13 bases between the two ends. In DNA, the CDR3 is TGTGCCAGCAGTTTGGCTACAGGGATGGAGACCCAGTACTTC. This gives the protein CASSLATGMETQYF.

The rearrangement links TRBV7-2 to TRBJ1-6, with TRBD1 as a possible D gene (6 bases). CDR1 is SGHTA, CDR2 FQGNSA, per germline. The CDR3 has 17 residues. With 2 bases removed from V and 0 bases from J, the gap between germline ends came to 11 bases. CDR3 nucleotides: TGTGCCAGCAGCTTATACAGGGTCAGCTCCTATAATTCACCCCTCCACTTT. Protein: CASSLYRVSSYNSPLHF.

The rearrangement links TRBV6-5 to TRBJ2-7; 7 bases are a match to TRBD1. CDR3 length equals 16 residues. Trimming at V came to 0 bases and at J to 0 bases, leaving 5 bases not matched to a gene. Per the germline V gene, CDR1 is MNHEY and CDR2 is SVGAGI. The CDR3 reads CASSYSTGTASYEQYF. The CDR3 coding sequence is TGTGCCAGCAGTTACTCTACGGGGACAGCCTCCTACGAGCAGTACTTC.

This clone has a handful of counts. V is TRBV6-1 and J is TRBJ2-1; D gene uncertain. Between the trimmed V and J ends, which lost 5 bases and 0 bases, there was a span of 11 bases. Germline CDR1 and CDR2: MNHNS and SASEGT. The CDR3 is made up of 15 amino acids. The CDR3 nucleotides are TGTGCCAGCAGTCCCGAATTAAACTCCTACAATGAGCAGTTCTTC. Its protein product is CASSPELNSYNEQFF.

The chain uses TRBV19 and TRBJ2-3, with no clear D. V shed 0 bases and J shed 4 bases, with 11 bases lying between them. The germline V gene has CDR1 LNHDA and CDR2 SQIVND (reference sequence). The CDR3 loop spans 15 amino acids. The CDR3 DNA sequence: TGTGCCAGTAGTATAGATCATGGGCTTTCAGATACGCAGTATTTT. It specifies CASSIDHGLSDTQYF.

The rearrangement uses TRBV6-5 and TRBJ2-1, with D maybe TRBD2 (6 bases). The CDR3 extends over 15 amino acids. V was shortened by 6 bases and J by 5 bases, with 17 bases between the two germline ends. In germline, CDR1 is MNHEY, CDR2 SVGAGI. The DNA for the CDR3 is TGTGCCAGCAGCCGGACCCCCGGGACTGACAATGAGCAGTTCTTC. This translates into CASSRTPGTDNEQFF.